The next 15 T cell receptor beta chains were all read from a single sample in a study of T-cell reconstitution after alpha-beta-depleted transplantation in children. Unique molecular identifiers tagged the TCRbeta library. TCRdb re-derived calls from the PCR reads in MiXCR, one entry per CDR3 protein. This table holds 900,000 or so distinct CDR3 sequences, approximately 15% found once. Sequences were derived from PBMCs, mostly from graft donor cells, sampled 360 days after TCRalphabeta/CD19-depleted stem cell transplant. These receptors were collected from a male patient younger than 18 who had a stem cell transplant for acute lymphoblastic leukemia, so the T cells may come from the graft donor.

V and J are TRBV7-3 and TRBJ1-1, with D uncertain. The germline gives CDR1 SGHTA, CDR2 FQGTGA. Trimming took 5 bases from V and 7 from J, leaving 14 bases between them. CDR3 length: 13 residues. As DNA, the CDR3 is TGTGCCAGCAGCATATTGGACGGGGATGAAGCTTTCTTT. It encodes CASSILDGDEAFF.

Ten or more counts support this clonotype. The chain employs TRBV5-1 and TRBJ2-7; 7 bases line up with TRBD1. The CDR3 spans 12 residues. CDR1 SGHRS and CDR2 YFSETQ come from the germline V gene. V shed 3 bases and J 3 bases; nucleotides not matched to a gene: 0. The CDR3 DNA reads TGCGCCAGCAGCTGGACAGGCTACGAGCAGTACTTC. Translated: CASSWTGYEQYF. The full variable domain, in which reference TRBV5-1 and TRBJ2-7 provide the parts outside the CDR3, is KAGVTQTPRYLIKTRGQQVTLSCSPISGHRSVSWYQQTPGQGLQFLFEYFSETQRNKGNFPGRFSGRQFSNSRSEMNVSTLELGDSALYLCASSWTGYEQYFGPGTRLTVT.

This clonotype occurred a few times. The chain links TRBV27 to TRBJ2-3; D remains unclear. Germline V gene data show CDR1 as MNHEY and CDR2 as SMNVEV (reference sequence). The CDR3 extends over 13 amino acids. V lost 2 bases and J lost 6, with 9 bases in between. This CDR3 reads CASSLNSPDTQYF. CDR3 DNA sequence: TGTGCCAGCAGTTTAAACAGTCCGGATACGCAGTATTTT.

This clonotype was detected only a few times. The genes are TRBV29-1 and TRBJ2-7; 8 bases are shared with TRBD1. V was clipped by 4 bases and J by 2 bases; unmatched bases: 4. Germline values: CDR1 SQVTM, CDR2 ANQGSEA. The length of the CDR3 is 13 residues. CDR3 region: CSVADRAAYEQYF. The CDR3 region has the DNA TGCAGCGTTGCGGACAGGGCAGCCTACGAGCAGTACTTC.

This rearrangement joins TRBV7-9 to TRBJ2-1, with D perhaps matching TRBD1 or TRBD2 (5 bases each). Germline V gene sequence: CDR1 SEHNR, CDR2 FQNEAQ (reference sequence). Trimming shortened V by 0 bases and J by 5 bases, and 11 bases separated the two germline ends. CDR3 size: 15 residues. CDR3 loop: CASSLALGTDNEQFF. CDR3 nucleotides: TGTGCCAGCAGCTTAGCGCTTGGGACCGACAATGAGCAGTTCTTC. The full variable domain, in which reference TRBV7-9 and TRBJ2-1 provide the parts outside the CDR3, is DTGVSQNPRHKITKRGQNVTFRCDPISEHNRLYWYRQTLGQGPEFLTYFQNEAQLEKSRLLSDRFSAERPKGSFSTLEIQRTEQGDSAMYLCASSLALGTDNEQFFGPGTRLTVL.

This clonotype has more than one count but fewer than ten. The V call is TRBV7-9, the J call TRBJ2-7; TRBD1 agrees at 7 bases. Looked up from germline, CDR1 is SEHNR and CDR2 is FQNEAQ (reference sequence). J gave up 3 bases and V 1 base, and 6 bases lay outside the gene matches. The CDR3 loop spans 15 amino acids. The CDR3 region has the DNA TGTGCCAGCAGCTTAGGACGCAGGGGGAGCTACGAGCAGTACTTC. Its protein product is CASSLGRRGSYEQYF.

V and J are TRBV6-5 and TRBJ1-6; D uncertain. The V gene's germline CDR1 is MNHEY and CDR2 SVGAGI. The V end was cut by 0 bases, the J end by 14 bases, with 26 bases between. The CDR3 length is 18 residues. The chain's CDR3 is CASSYSYVPLGTRIALHF. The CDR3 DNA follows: TGTGCCAGCAGTTACTCGTATGTACCCCTGGGCACGAGAATAGCCCTCCACTTT.

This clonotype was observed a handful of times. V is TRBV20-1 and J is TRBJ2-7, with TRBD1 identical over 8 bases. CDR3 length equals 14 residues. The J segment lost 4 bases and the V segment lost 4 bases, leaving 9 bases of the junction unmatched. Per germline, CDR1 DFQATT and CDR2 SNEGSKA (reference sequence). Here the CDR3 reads CSATPEDREYEQYF. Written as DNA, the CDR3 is TGCAGTGCTACCCCCGAGGACAGGGAGTACGAGCAGTACTTC.

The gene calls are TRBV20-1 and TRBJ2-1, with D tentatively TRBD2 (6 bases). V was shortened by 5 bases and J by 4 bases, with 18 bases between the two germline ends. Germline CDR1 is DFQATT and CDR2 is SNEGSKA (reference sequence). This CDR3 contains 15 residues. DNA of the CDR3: TGCAGTGCTTTCCCAGCGGGCCGACCGTACAATGAGCAGTTCTTC. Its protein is CSAFPAGRPYNEQFF.

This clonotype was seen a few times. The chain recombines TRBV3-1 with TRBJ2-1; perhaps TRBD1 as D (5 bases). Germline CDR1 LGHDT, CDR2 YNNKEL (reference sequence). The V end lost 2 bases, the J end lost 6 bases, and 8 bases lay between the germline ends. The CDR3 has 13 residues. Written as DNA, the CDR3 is TGTGCCAGCAGCCAATTCAGGGTCAATGAGCAGTTCTTC. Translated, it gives CASSQFRVNEQFF.

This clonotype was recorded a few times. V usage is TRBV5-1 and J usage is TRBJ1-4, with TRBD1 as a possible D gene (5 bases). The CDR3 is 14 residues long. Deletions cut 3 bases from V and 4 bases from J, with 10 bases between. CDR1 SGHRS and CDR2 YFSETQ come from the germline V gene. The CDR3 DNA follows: TGCGCCAGCAGCTCCCGGGACCTTAATGAAAAACTGTTTTTT. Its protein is CASSSRDLNEKLFF.

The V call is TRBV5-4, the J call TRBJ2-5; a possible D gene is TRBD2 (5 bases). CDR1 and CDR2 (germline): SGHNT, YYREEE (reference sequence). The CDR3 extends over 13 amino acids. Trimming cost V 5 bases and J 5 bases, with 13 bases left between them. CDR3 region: CASRKLGVETQYF. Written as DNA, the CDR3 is TGTGCCAGCAGGAAACTAGGTGTCGAGACCCAGTACTTC.

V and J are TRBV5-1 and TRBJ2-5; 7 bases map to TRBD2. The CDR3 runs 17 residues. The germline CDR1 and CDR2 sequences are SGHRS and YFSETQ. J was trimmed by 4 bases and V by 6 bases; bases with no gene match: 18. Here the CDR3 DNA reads TGCGCCAGCACCGGTACCGGCGGGAGATATCGGCGAGAGACCCAGTACTTC. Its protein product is CASTGTGGRYRRETQYF.

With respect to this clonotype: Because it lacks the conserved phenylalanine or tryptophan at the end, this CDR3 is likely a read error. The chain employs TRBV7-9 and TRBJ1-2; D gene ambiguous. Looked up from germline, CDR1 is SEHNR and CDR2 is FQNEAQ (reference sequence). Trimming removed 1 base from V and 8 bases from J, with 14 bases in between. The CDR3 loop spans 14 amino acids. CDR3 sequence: CASSLVAEAGGYTY. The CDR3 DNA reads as TGTGCCAGCAGCTTAGTTGCGGAGGCGGGAGGCTACACCTAC.

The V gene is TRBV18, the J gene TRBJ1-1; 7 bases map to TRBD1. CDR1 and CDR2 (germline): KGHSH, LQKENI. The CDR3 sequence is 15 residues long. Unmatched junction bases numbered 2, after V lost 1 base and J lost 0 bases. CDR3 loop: CASSPQQGMNTEAFF. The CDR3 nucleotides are TGTGCCAGCTCACCACAACAGGGGATGAACACTGAAGCTTTCTTT.